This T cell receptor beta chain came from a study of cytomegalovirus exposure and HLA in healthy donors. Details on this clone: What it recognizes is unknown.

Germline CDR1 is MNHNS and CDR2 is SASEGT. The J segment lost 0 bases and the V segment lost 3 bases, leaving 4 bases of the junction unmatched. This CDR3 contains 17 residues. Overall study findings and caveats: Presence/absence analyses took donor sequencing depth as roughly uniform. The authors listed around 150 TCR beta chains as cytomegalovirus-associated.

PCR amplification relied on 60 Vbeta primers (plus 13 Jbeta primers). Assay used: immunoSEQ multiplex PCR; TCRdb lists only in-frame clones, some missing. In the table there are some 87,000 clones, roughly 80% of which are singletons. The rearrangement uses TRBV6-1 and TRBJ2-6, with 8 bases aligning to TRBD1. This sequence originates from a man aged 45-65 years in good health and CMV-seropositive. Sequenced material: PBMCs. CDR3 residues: CASSDGTGNSGANVLTF. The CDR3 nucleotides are TGTGCCAGCAGTGACGGGACAGGCAACTCTGGGGCCAACGTCCTGACTTTC.